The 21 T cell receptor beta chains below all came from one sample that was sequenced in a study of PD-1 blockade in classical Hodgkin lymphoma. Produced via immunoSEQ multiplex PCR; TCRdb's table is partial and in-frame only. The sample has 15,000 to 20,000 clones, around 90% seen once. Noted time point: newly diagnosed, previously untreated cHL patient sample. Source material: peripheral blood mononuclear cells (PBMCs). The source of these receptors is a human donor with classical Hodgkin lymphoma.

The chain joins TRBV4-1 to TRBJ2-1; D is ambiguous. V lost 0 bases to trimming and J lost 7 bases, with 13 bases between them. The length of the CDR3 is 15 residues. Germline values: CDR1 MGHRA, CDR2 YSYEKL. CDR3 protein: CASSQDKSRPNEQFF. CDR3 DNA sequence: TGCGCCAGCAGCCAAGATAAGTCGCGCCCGAATGAGCAGTTCTTC.

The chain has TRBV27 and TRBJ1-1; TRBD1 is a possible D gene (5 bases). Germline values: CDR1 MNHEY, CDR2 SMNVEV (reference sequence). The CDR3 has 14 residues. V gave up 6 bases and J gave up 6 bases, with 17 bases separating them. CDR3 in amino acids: CASSPRTRVSEAFF. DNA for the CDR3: TGTGCCAGCAGCCCAAGGACCAGGGTATCTGAAGCTTTCTTT.

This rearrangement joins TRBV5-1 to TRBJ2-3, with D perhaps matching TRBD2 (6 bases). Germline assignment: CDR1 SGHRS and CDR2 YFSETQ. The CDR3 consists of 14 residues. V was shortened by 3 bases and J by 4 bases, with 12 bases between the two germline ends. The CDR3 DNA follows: TGCGCCAGCAGCTGGACGGGAGCCGCAGATACGCAGTATTTT. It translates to CASSWTGAADTQYF.

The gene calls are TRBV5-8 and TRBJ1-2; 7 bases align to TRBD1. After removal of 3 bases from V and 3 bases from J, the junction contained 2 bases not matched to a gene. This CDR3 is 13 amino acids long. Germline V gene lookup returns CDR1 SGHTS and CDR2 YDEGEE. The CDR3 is CASSSGTDYGYTF. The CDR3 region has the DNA TGTGCCAGCAGCTCCGGGACAGACTATGGCTACACCTTC.

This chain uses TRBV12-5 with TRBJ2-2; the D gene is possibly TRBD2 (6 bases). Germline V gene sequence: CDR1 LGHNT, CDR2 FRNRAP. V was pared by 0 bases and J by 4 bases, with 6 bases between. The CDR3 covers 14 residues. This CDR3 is CASGLVGGTGELFF. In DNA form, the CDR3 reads TGTGCTAGTGGTTTGGTGGGGGGCACCGGGGAGCTGTTTTTT.

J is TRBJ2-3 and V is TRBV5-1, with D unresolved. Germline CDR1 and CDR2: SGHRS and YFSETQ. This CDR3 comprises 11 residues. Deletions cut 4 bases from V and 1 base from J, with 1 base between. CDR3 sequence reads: CASSRTDTQYF. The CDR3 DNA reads TGCGCCAGCAGCCGCACAGATACGCAGTATTTT.

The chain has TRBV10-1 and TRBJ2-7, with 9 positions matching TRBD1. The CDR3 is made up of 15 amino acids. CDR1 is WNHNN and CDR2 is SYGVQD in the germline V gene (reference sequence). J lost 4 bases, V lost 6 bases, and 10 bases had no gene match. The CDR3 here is CASSSPGTGFYEQYF. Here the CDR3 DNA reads TGCGCCAGCAGCTCCCCCGGGACAGGGTTTTACGAGCAGTACTTC.

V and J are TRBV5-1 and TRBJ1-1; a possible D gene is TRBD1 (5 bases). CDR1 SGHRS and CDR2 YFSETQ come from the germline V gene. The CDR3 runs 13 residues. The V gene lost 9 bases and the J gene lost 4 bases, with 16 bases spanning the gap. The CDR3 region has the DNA TGCGCCACCGCAGGGCGTAGGGGCACTGAAGCTTTCTTT. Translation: CATAGRRGTEAFF.

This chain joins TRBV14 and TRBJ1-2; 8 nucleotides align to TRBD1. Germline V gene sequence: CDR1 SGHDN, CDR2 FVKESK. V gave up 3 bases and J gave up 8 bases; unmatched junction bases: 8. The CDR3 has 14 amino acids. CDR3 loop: CASSQRDRIGGYTF. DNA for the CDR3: TGTGCCAGCAGCCAGAGGGACAGGATCGGAGGCTACACCTTC.

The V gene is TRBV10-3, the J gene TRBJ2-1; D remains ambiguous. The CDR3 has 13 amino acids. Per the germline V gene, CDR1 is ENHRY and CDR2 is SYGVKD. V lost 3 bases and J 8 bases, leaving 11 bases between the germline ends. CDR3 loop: CAISDINTDEQFF. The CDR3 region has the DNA TGTGCCATCAGTGACATTAACACCGATGAGCAGTTCTTC.

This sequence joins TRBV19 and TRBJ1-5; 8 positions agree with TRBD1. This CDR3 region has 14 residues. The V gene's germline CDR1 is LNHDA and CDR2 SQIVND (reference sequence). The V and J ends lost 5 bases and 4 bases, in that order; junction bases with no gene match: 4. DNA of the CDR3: TGTGCCAGTAGTCCAGGGACAGGAAATCAGCCCCAGCATTTT. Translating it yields CASSPGTGNQPQHF.

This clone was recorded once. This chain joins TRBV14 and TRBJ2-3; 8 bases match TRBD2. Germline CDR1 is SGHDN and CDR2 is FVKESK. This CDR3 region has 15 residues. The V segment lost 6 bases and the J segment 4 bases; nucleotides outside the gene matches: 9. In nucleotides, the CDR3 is TGTGCCAGCAGTCACCGGGAGGGCCTGTCAGATACGCAGTATTTT. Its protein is CASSHREGLSDTQYF.

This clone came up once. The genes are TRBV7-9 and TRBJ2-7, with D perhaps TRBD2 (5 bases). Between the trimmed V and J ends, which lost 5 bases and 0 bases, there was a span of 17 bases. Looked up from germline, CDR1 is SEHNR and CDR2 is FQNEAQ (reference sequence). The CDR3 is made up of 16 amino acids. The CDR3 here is CASSRGSGFYSYEQYF. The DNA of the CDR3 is TGTGCCAGCAGCCGAGGGAGCGGTTTCTACTCCTACGAGCAGTACTTC.

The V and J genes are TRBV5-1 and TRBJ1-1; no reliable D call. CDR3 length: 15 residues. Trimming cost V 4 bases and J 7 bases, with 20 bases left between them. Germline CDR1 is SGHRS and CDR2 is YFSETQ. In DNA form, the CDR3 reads TGCGCCAGCAGCCCCCTCCCGGCTTGGTGTTGTGAAGCTTTCTTT. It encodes CASSPLPAWCCEAFF.

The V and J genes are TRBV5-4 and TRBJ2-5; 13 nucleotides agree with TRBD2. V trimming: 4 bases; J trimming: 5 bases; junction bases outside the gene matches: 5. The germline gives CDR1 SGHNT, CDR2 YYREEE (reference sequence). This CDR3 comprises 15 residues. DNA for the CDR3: TGTGCCAGCAGCAAGGGACTAGCGGGATTTGAGACCCAGTACTTC. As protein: CASSKGLAGFETQYF. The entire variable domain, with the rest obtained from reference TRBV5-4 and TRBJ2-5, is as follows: ETGVTQSPTHLIKTRGQQVTLRCSSQSGHNTVSWYQQALGQGPQFIFQYYREEENGRGNFPPRFSGLQFPNYSSELNVNALELDDSALYLCASSKGLAGFETQYFGPGTRLLVL.

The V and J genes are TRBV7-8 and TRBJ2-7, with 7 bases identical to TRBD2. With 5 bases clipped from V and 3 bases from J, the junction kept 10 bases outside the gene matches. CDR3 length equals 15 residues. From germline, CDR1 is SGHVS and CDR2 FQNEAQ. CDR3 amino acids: CASSPLARGHYEQYF. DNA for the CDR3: TGTGCCAGCAGCCCACTAGCGAGAGGACACTACGAGCAGTACTTC.

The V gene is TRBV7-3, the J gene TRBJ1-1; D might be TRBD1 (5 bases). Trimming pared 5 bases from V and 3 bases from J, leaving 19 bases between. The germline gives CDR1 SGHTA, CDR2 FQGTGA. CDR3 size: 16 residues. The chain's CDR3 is CASSPGLGVRDTEAFF. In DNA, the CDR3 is TGTGCCAGCAGCCCTGGCCTAGGGGTGAGGGACACTGAAGCTTTCTTT. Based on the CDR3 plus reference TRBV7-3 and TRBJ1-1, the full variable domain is GAGVSQTPSNKVTEKGKYVELRCDPISGHTALYWYRQSLGQGPEFLIYFQGTGAADDSGLPNDRFFAVRPEGSVSTLKIQRTERGDSAVYLCASSPGLGVRDTEAFFGQGTRLTVV.

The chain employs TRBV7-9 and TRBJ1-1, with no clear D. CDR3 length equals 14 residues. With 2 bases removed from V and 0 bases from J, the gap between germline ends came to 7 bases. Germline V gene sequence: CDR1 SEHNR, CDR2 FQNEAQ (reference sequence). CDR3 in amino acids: CASSLRGMNTEAFF. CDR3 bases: TGTGCCAGCAGCTTAAGAGGTATGAACACTGAAGCTTTCTTT.

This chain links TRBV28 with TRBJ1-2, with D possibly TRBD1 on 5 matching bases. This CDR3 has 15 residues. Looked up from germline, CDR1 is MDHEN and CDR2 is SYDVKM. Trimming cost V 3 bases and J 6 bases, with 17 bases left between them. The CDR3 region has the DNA TGTGCCAGCAGTTTTTTACAGGAGGCCATTCATGGCTACACCTTC. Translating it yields CASSFLQEAIHGYTF.

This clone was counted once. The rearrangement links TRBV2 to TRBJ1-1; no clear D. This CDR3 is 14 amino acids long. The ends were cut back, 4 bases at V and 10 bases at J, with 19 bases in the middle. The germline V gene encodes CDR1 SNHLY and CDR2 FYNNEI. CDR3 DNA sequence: TGTGCCAGCAGTGCTGAGGCCACCCAGTTGGGAGCTTTCTTT. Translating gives CASSAEATQLGAFF.

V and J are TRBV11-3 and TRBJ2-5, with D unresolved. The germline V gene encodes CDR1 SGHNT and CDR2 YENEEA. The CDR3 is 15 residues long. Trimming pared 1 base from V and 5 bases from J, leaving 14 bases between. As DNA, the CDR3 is TGTGCCAGCAGCTTAGGTCTGGGTTTAGGGGAGACCCAGTACTTC. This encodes CASSLGLGLGETQYF.